This T cell receptor beta chain was captured by sequencing in a study of CD8+CD57+ T cells in acquired aplastic anemia. The length of the CDR3 is 13 residues. Trimming took off 1 base at V and 5 bases at J, with 11 bases between the two ends. From germline, CDR1 is DFQATT and CDR2 SNEGSKA (reference sequence). The template for TCR beta VDJ and CDR3 sequence profiling was genomic DNA. TCRdb re-analysed the reads in MiXCR, keeping a single row per CDR3 protein. This sample has some 410,000 distinct CDR3 sequences, with roughly 64% found just once. Material: sorted CD4+, CD8+, or CD8+CD57+ T cells (not recorded which) from PBMCs. The chain combines TRBV20-1 with TRBJ1-2, with TRBD1 as a possible D gene (6 bases). The receptor was derived from a human donor in good health, serving as a control. The CDR3 nucleotides read TGCAGTGCTAGAGCAGGGGCAGCGTATGGCTACACCTTC. Encoded protein: CSARAGAAYGYTF.